The 20 T cell receptor beta chains reported below all come from one sample, sequenced in a study of identical twins. TCRdb recomputed calls from the 5' RACE reads with MiXCR, one row per CDR3 protein. The sample lists 1.5 million to 2 million distinct CDR3 sequences, less than 40% occurring once. Material for sequencing was cord blood. The origin of the receptors is a newborn girl in good health.

The table lists this clonotype with a few counts. The CDR3, as DNA: TGTGCCACCAGTGAAACCGGGACTAGCTACAATGAGCAGTTCTTC. Its protein product is CATSETGTSYNEQFF. V and J are TRBV24-1 and TRBJ2-1, with TRBD2 matching 8 bases. This CDR3 is built from 15 residues. The V gene end was trimmed by 4 bases and the J gene end by 3 bases; junction bases not matched to a gene: 4. Per germline, CDR1 KGHDR and CDR2 SFDVKD.

This clonotype appeared many times. The CDR3 DNA is TGTGCCAGCAGTACTAGCGGGAGCTCCTACGAGCAGTACTTC. Amino acids: CASSTSGSSYEQYF. The chain links TRBV21-1 to TRBJ2-7. TRBV21-1 is termed a pseudogene. CDR3 size: 14 residues.

V is TRBV28 and J is TRBJ2-1; 11 bases agree with TRBD2. CDR1 MDHEN and CDR2 SYDVKM come from the germline V gene. The V gene end was trimmed by 4 bases and the J gene end by 6 bases; junction bases not matched to a gene: 8. The CDR3 runs 16 residues. The CDR3 loop is CASSSILAGAPNEQFF. The CDR3, as DNA: TGTGCCAGCAGTTCGATACTAGCGGGAGCCCCCAATGAGCAGTTCTTC.

The chain employs TRBV20-1 and TRBJ2-3; D is perhaps TRBD2 (5 bases). V was trimmed by 5 bases and J by 8 bases, leaving 23 bases between them. Looked up from germline, CDR1 is DFQATT and CDR2 is SNEGSKA (reference sequence). The CDR3 is made up of 15 amino acids. The CDR3 reads CSAPPRRTPGSTQYF. The CDR3 DNA sequence: TGCAGTGCTCCTCCCCGCAGGACTCCTGGAAGTACGCAGTATTTT.

The chain has TRBV20-1 and TRBJ2-1, with 8 bases that match TRBD2. The CDR3 covers 14 residues. CDR1 and CDR2 from the germline V gene are DFQATT and SNEGSKA (reference sequence). J gave up 4 bases and V 4 bases, and 6 bases lay outside the gene matches. The CDR3 DNA is TGCAGTGCTAAGATAGCGGGACTATACAATGAGCAGTTCTTC. Protein: CSAKIAGLYNEQFF.

The rearrangement links TRBV4-1 to TRBJ1-5; D gene uncertain. CDR1 is MGHRA and CDR2 is YSYEKL in the germline V gene. The CDR3 covers 15 residues. The germline V and J ends were trimmed by 0 bases and 1 base, with 7 bases remaining between them. The CDR3 loop reads CASSQERRSNQPQHF. The CDR3 nucleotides are TGCGCCAGCAGCCAAGAGAGGAGGAGCAATCAGCCCCAGCATTTT.

This clonotype was seen a handful of times. The gene calls are TRBV12-3 or TRBV12-4 and TRBJ2-4; weak D call: TRBD2 (6 bases). This CDR3 has 18 amino acids. Trimming shortened V by 6 bases and J by 4 bases, and 25 bases separated the two germline ends. The chain's CDR3 is CASSNYKGLLGGKNIQYF. The CDR3 DNA is TGTGCCAGCAGCAACTATAAGGGTCTCTTAGGAGGGAAAAACATTCAGTACTTC.

This clonotype was detected once. The chain combines TRBV7-8 with TRBJ2-5; 12 bases map to TRBD2. The DNA end favors TRBJ2-7, so the J call may be wrong. Germline CDR1 SGHVS, CDR2 FQNEAQ. There are 16 residues in the CDR3. As DNA, the CDR3 is TGTGCCAGCAGCTCCACCCCGGGACTAGCGGGCTACGAGCAGTACGTC. Its translation is CASSSTPGLAGYEQYV.

This clonotype was seen more than once but under ten times. This sequence joins TRBV20-1 and TRBJ1-6; a weak D match, TRBD1 (5 bases). V lost 5 bases, J lost 0 bases, and 14 bases lay in between. The CDR3 contains 16 residues. The V gene's germline CDR1 is DFQATT and CDR2 SNEGSKA (reference sequence). The DNA for the CDR3 is TGCAGTGCTCTCCTGACAGCCAGCTCCTATAATTCACCCCTCCACTTT. Translated, it gives CSALLTASSYNSPLHF.

This clonotype was detected a few times. This chain links TRBV18 with TRBJ2-1; 12 bases are a match to TRBD1. This CDR3 comprises 16 residues. Germline V gives CDR1 KGHSH, CDR2 LQKENI. Trimming took 6 bases from V and 0 from J; bases not matched to a gene: 3. DNA of the CDR3: TGTGCCAGCTCGGGACAGGGGGCGAGCTCCTACAATGAGCAGTTCTTC. It specifies CASSGQGASSYNEQFF. The whole variable domain, filled in from reference TRBV18 and TRBJ2-1, reads NAGVMQNPRHLVRRRGQEARLRCSPMKGHSHVYWYRQLPEEGLKFMVYLQKENIIDESGMPKERFSAEFPKEGPSILRIQQVVRGDSAAYFCASSGQGASSYNEQFFGPGTRLTVL.

This clonotype was picked up a small number of times. This sequence joins TRBV20-1 and TRBJ2-7; a possible D gene is TRBD2 (5 bases). Trimming took off 8 bases at V and 7 bases at J, with 15 bases between the two ends. CDR3 size: 11 residues. Looked up from germline, CDR1 is DFQATT and CDR2 is SNEGSKA (reference sequence). The CDR3: CSIGLYNEQYF. The CDR3 DNA is TGCAGTATCGGACTGTACAATGAGCAGTACTTC.

With regard to this clonotype: The conserved final phenylalanine or tryptophan is absent from the CDR3, which likely points to a read error. The chain employs TRBV7-8 and TRBJ1-4, with D possibly matching TRBD1 (6 bases). Trimming took off 6 bases at V and 5 bases at J, with 19 bases between the two ends. Germline loops: CDR1 SGHVS, CDR2 FQNEAQ. CDR3 length equals 16 residues. CDR3 residues: CASSPKQGPFNEKLFL. Written as DNA, the CDR3 is TGTGCCAGCAGTCCTAAACAGGGACCGTTCAATGAAAAACTGTTTCTT.

This clonotype occurred a few times. The chain carries TRBV10-1 and TRBJ1-2; D is unclear. This CDR3 is 13 amino acids long. V shed 2 bases and J shed 4 bases, with 8 bases lying between them. Per germline, CDR1 WNHNN and CDR2 SYGVQD (reference sequence). For the CDR3, the DNA is TGCGCCAGCAGTGAGCGACCCAGCTATGGCTACACCTTC. Amino acids: CASSERPSYGYTF.

This clonotype has just a few counts. A read error is the likely source, as a far larger clone sits one nucleotide away. The chain has TRBV5-6 and TRBJ2-3; D is uncertain. The CDR3 is 13 amino acids. The germline V gene encodes CDR1 SGHDT and CDR2 YYEEEE. CDR3: CASSLESTDTKYF. The CDR3 bases are TGTGCCAGCAGCTTAGAAAGCACAGATACGAAGTATTTT.

The V and J genes are TRBV28 and TRBJ2-3; D unresolved. V lost 5 bases and J lost 9, with 12 bases in between. Germline V CDR1 and CDR2: MDHEN, SYDVKM. The CDR3 contains 12 residues. This chain's CDR3 is CASSATLKTQYF. DNA of the CDR3: TGTGCCAGCAGTGCTACCTTGAAAACGCAGTATTTT.

This clonotype has just a few counts. The chain is built from TRBV29-1 and TRBJ1-2; D ambiguous. Trimming stripped 7 bases from V and 4 bases from J, with 13 bases between. Per the germline V gene, CDR1 is SQVTM and CDR2 is ANQGSEA. The CDR3 spans 12 residues. The CDR3, as DNA: TGCAGCGCCGTGGGTAGGGCCTATGGCTACACCTTC. It yields the protein CSAVGRAYGYTF.

This clonotype was recorded a few times. V gene TRBV12-3 or TRBV12-4 combines with J gene TRBJ1-4, with D possibly TRBD1 on 5 matching bases. V dropped 3 bases and J dropped 5 bases, with 10 bases sitting between them. This CDR3 contains 14 residues. CDR3 sequence (DNA): TGTGCCAGCAGTTTGACAGCTCTAAATGAAAAACTGTTTTTT. It is translated as CASSLTALNEKLFF.

In DNA form, the CDR3 reads TGTGCCAGCAGCCGTTTCGAGGGGCACAATGAGCAGTTCTTC. Protein: CASSRFEGHNEQFF. The V call is TRBV4-2, the J call TRBJ2-1; D is perhaps TRBD1 or TRBD2 (5 bases each). There are 14 residues in the CDR3. The germline gives CDR1 LGHNA, CDR2 YNFKEQ. The germline V and J ends were trimmed by 4 bases and 5 bases, with 12 bases remaining between them.

The sample holds a few counts of this clonotype. This rearrangement joins TRBV18 to TRBJ1-2; TRBD1 matches at 9 bases. J was trimmed by 7 bases and V by 4 bases; bases with no gene match: 7. Germline V gives CDR1 KGHSH, CDR2 LQKENI. This CDR3 has 14 residues. The CDR3 sequence is CASSLQGQGAGYTF. CDR3 nucleotide sequence: TGTGCCAGCTCACTTCAGGGACAGGGTGCTGGCTACACCTTC.

The V gene is TRBV25-1, the J gene TRBJ2-1, with 15 bases identical to TRBD2. Germline V lookup: CDR1 MGHDK, CDR2 SYGVNS. The CDR3 totals 18 residues. V lost 7 bases, J lost 1 base, and 8 bases stayed unmatched. CDR3 sequence reads: CASTQKGLAGGSYNEQFF. For the CDR3, the DNA is TGTGCCAGCACCCAAAAGGGACTAGCGGGAGGATCCTACAATGAGCAGTTCTTC.